Detailed here is one T cell receptor (beta chain). Trimming took off 0 bases at V and 3 bases at J, with 11 bases between the two ends. The CDR3 is 15 amino acids. MiXCR was run by TCRdb on the 5' RACE reads, yielding one entry per CDR3 protein. The data contain 500,000 or so distinct CDR3 sequences, about 14% of them seen just once; the ten biggest clones take up roughly 0.5%. This sample stems from a study of identical twins. The data were also submitted as part of a second study, on yellow fever vaccine responses in identical twins.

The chain carries TRBV23-1 and TRBJ2-5, with D maybe TRBD2 (5 bases). TRBV23-1 is marked as an open reading frame, function uncertain. Sequenced: CD4+ T cells sorted from blood. This receptor was identified in a woman aged 18-30 years in good health. CDR3 in amino acids: CASSQSSVAKETQYF. The CDR3 bases are TGCGCCAGCAGTCAATCCTCAGTAGCGAAAGAGACCCAGTACTTC.